Listed below are T cell receptor beta chains from one sample, sequenced in a study of blood T cell repertoires in COVID-19. Method: immunoSEQ multiplex PCR; TCRdb's copy keeps in-frame clones and lacks some. The sample includes approximately 140,000 clones, 85% to 90% of them seen just once. The sequenced sample consisted of peripheral blood. These receptors were taken from a woman aged 60-75 years with acute or convalescent COVID-19. Each CDR3 is given with its conserved first and last residue. Fields, in order: J gene, clone size, D gene, V gene, CDR3 DNA, CDR3 protein. D genes are given only for firm matches. Some rows have no size entry. The others give once, few or many, or a class for an expanded clone.

j_call: TRBJ2-1; clone_size: once; d_call: TRBD1; v_call: TRBV5-1; cdr3_nt: TGCGCCAGCAGCTTGCGGGGACAGGGGGCCGATGAGCAGTTCTTC; cdr3_aa: CASSLRGQGADEQFF
j_call: TRBJ2-1; clone_size: .; d_call: .; v_call: TRBV4-3; cdr3_nt: TGCGCCAGCAGCCAAGAATTACTCTTCGGACAATCCCCCCACAATGAGCAGTTCTTC; cdr3_aa: CASSQELLFGQSPHNEQFF
j_call: TRBJ2-7; clone_size: .; d_call: .; v_call: TRBV6-1; cdr3_nt: TGTGCCAGCAGTGAACCCCTAATTTCCTACGAGCAGTACTTC; cdr3_aa: CASSEPLISYEQYF
j_call: TRBJ2-7; clone_size: few; d_call: .; v_call: TRBV5-5; cdr3_nt: TGTGCCAGCAGCCCAAGGTGGACAGTAGCCTTCGAGCAGTACTTC; cdr3_aa: CASSPRWTVAFEQYF
j_call: TRBJ2-3; clone_size: .; d_call: .; v_call: TRBV11-3; cdr3_nt: TGTGCCAGCAGCTTCCACAGGGCCACAGATACGCAGTATTTT; cdr3_aa: CASSFHRATDTQYF
j_call: TRBJ2-1; clone_size: .; d_call: TRBD2; v_call: TRBV7-3; cdr3_nt: TGTGCCAGCAGCCTAATAGCGGGGGGGCAATACAATGAGCAGTTCTTC; cdr3_aa: CASSLIAGGQYNEQFF
j_call: TRBJ1-4; clone_size: .; d_call: TRBD1; v_call: TRBV11-2; cdr3_nt: TGTGCCAGCAGCTTAGTTGGGACAGGGACAACGTATGAAAAACTGTTTTTT; cdr3_aa: CASSLVGTGTTYEKLFF
j_call: TRBJ1-1; clone_size: .; d_call: TRBD1; v_call: TRBV5-6; cdr3_nt: TGTGCCAGCAGCTTGGTCCTTTCTAGGACAGGATGGAACACTGAAGCTTTCTTT; cdr3_aa: CASSLVLSRTGWNTEAFF
j_call: TRBJ2-7; clone_size: .; d_call: .; v_call: TRBV6-1; cdr3_nt: TGTGCCAGCAGTGAAGAGGCTAGCCCTACCTACGAGCAGTACTTC; cdr3_aa: CASSEEASPTYEQYF
j_call: TRBJ1-5; clone_size: once; d_call: .; v_call: TRBV7-2; cdr3_nt: TGTGCCAGCAGCTCCAGTGTTGAGCCCCAGCATTTT; cdr3_aa: CASSSSVEPQHF
j_call: TRBJ1-1; clone_size: .; d_call: TRBD1; v_call: TRBV12-3/TRBV12-4; cdr3_nt: TGTGCCAGCAGTCCGCAGGGGGCTGGGGCTTTCTTT; cdr3_aa: CASSPQGAGAFF
j_call: TRBJ2-5; clone_size: .; d_call: .; v_call: TRBV5-4; cdr3_nt: TGTGCCAGCAGCTTAGGGGGGGGCCGGGCGCAAGAGACCCAGTACTTC; cdr3_aa: CASSLGGGRAQETQYF
j_call: TRBJ1-5; clone_size: .; d_call: .; v_call: TRBV24-1; cdr3_nt: TGTGCCACCAGTGATTCGGGTCAGCCCCAGCATTTT; cdr3_aa: CATSDSGQPQHF
j_call: TRBJ1-1; clone_size: .; d_call: TRBD1; v_call: TRBV19; cdr3_nt: TGTGCCAGTACCCAGGACAGGGTGAACACTGAAGCTTTCTTT; cdr3_aa: CASTQDRVNTEAFF
j_call: TRBJ2-1; clone_size: .; d_call: .; v_call: TRBV18; cdr3_nt: TGTGCCAGCCTGAGGGGGGGAGACAATGAGCAGTTCTTC; cdr3_aa: CASLRGGDNEQFF
j_call: TRBJ2-5; clone_size: .; d_call: .; v_call: TRBV15; cdr3_nt: TGTGCCACCAGCAGAGAATTAAGTTGGCAGGGGGGTTCAGAGACCCAGTACTTC; cdr3_aa: CATSRELSWQGGSETQYF
j_call: TRBJ2-2; clone_size: .; d_call: .; v_call: TRBV9; cdr3_nt: TGTGCCAGCAGCGTTGGCGGGGCGAACACCGGGGAGCTGTTTTTT; cdr3_aa: CASSVGGANTGELFF
j_call: TRBJ2-7; clone_size: .; d_call: .; v_call: TRBV4-3; cdr3_nt: TGCGCCAGCAGCCAACTAAGGTCCCAGGTGGCTTACGAGCAGTACTTC; cdr3_aa: CASSQLRSQVAYEQYF
j_call: TRBJ2-1; clone_size: .; d_call: TRBD1; v_call: TRBV7-9; cdr3_nt: TGTGCCAGCAGCCCCCAGGGGGTATACAATGAGCAGTTCTTC; cdr3_aa: CASSPQGVYNEQFF